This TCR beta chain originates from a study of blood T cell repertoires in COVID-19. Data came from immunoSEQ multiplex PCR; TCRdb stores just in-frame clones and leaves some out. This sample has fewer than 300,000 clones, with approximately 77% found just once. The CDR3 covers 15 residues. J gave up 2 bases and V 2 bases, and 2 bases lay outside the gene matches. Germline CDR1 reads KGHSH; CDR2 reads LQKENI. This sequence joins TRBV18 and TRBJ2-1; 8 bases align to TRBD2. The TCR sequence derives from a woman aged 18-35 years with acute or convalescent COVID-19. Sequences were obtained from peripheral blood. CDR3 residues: CASSPNSGTYNEQFF. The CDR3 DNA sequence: TGTGCCAGCTCACCAAATAGCGGGACCTACAATGAGCAGTTCTTC. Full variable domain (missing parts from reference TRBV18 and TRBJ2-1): NAGVMQNPRHLVRRRGQEARLRCSPMKGHSHVYWYRQLPEEGLKFMVYLQKENIIDESGMPKERFSAEFPKEGPSILRIQQVVRGDSAAYFCASSPNSGTYNEQFFGPGTRLTVL.